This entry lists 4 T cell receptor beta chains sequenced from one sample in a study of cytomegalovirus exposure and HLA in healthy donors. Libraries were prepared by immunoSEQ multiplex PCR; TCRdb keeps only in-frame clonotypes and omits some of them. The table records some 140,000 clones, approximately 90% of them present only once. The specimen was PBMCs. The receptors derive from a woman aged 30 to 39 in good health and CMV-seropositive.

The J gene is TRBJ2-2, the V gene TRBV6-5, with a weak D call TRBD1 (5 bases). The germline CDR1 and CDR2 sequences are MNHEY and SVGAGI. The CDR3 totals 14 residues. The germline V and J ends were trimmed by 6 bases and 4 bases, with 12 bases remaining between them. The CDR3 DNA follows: TGTGCCAGCAGACCCGCAGGGCCCACCGGGGAGCTGTTTTTT. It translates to CASRPAGPTGELFF.

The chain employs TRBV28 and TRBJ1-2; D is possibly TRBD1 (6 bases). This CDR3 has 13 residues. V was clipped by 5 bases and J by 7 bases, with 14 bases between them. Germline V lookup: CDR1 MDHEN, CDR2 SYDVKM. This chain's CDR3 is CASSQTQGSGYTF. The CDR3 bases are TGTGCCAGCAGTCAAACCCAGGGGAGTGGCTACACCTTC.

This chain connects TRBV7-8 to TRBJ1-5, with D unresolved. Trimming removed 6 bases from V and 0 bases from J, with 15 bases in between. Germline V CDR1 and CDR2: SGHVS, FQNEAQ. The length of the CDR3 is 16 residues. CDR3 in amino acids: CASSSRADYSNQPQHF. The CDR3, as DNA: TGTGCCAGCAGTTCCCGGGCCGACTATAGCAATCAGCCCCAGCATTTT.

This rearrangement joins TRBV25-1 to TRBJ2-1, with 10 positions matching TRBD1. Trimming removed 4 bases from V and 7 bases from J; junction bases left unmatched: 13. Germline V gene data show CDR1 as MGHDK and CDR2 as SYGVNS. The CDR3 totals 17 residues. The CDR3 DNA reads TGTGCCAGCAGTGCCCCCAGGGGCCGGGACAGGGGTAATGAGCAGTTCTTC. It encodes CASSAPRGRDRGNEQFF.